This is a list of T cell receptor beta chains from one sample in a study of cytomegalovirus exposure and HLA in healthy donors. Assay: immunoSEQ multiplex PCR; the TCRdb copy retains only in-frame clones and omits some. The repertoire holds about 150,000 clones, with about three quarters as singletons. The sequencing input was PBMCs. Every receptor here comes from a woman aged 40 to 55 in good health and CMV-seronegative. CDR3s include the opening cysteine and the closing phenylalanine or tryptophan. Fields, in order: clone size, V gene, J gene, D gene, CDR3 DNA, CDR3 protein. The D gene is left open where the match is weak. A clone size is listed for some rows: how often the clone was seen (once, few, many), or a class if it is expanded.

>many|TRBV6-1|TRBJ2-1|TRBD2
TGTGCCAGCAGTGAACTAGCGGGAGGGCCCAATGAGCAGTTCTTC
CASSELAGGPNEQFF
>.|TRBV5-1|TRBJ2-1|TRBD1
TGCGCCAGCAGCTTGGGTGGGCAGGGGGCGCGGAATGAGCAGTTCTTC
CASSLGGQGARNEQFF
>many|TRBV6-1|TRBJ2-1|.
TGTGCCAGCAGTGAAGAAAACGGAGGTACAAGTGAGCAGTTCTTC
CASSEENGGTSEQFF
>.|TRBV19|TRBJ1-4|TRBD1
TGTGCCAGTACCCCGAGGGGGCAGGGTGAAAAACTGTTTTTT
CASTPRGQGEKLFF
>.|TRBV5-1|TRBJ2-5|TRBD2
TGCGCCAGCAGCCCGGGAGGCGGGGACCAAGAGACCCAGTACTTC
CASSPGGGDQETQYF
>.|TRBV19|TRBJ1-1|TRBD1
TGTGCCAGTAGTTTTGGACAGGGACTTTATGAAGCTTTCTTT
CASSFGQGLYEAFF
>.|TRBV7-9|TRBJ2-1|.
TGTGCCAGCAGCCCCCAGGGGGGTCCCCTGAGCTCCTACAATGAGCAGTTCTTC
CASSPQGGPLSSYNEQFF
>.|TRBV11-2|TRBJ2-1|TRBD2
TGTGCCAGCAGCCCCTTTTTGCGGGGGGCTTCCTACAATGAGCAGTTCTTC
CASSPFLRGASYNEQFF
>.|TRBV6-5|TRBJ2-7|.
TGTGCCAGCAGTTATTCGACTTCACTGCCTCCCTACGAGCAGTACTTC
CASSYSTSLPPYEQYF
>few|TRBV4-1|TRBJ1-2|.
TGCGCCAGCAGCCAAGGACAGACTAACTATGGCTACACCTTC
CASSQGQTNYGYTF
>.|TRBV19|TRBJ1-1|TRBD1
TGTGCCAGTAGTACGCGAGGACAGGGAGGCACTGAAGCTTTCTTT
CASSTRGQGGTEAFF
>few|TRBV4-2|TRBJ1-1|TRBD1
TGTGCCAGCAGCCAAGAGGACAGGGCTGCTTTCTTT
CASSQEDRAAFF
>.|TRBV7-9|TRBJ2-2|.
TGTGCCAGCTCCTCCCGGACGGCGGGAAACTCCGGGGAGCTGTTTTTT
CASSSRTAGNSGELFF
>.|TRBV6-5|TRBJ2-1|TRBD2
TGTGCCAGCAGATTAGCGGGTAGGAATGAGCAGTTCTTC
CASRLAGRNEQFF
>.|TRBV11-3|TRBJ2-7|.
TGTGCCAGCAGCTTCCGGCAGGGGCTGACCTACGAGCAGTACTTC
CASSFRQGLTYEQYF
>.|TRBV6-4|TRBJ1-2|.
TGTGCCAGCAGTGACACCAGATATGGCTACACCTTC
CASSDTRYGYTF
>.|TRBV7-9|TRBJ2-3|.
TGTGCCAGCAGCCCCGGACAGTCACATACGCAGTATTTT
CASSPGQSHTQYF
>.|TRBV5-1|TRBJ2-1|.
TGCGCCAGCAGCCAAACGACAGAGTACAATGAGCAGTTCTTC
CASSQTTEYNEQFF
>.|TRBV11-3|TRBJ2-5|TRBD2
TGTGCCAGCAGCCCCCGGTCTGGGCGGGAGGGTCAAGAGACCCAGTACTTC
CASSPRSGREGQETQYF
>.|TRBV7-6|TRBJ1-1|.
TGTGCCAGCAGCTACCAGGAGCGGGATGAAGCTTTCTTT
CASSYQERDEAFF
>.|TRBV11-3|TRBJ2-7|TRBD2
TGTGCCAGCAGCTCTGAAGGTAAGCGGGGGCATAGATCCTACGAGCAGTACTTC
CASSSEGKRGHRSYEQYF
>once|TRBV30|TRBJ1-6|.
TGTGCCTCACACAGGGAAAACAATTCACCCCTCCACTTT
CASHRENNSPLHF
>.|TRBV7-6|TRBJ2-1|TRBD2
TGTGCCAGCAGCTCTAAGCGGGGTGGTTTGTTCGATGAGCAGTTCTTC
CASSSKRGGLFDEQFF
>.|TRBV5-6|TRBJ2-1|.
TGTGCCAGCAGCCCTCGGGGGAGGAATGAGCAGTTCTTC
CASSPRGRNEQFF
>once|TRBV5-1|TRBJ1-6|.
TGCGCCAGCAGCTTGGCCCAGGGAAACACCCTCCACTTT
CASSLAQGNTLHF
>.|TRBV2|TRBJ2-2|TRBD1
TGTGCCAGCAGAGACAGGGGTCAGGGCGGGGAGCTGTTTTTT
CASRDRGQGGELFF
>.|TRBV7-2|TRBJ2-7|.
TGTGCCAGCAGCTCGGACATGTACTACGAGCAGTACTTC
CASSSDMYYEQYF
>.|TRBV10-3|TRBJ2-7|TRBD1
TGTGCCTTGCCGGGACAGGGGACCATCGAGCAGTACTTC
CALPGQGTIEQYF
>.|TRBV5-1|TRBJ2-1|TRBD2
TGCGCCAGCTCCGGCAGCGGGAGCTCCTACAATGAGCAGTTCTTC
CASSGSGSSYNEQFF
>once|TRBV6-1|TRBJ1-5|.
TGTGCCAGCAGGGGACAACCCAATCAGCCCCAGCATTTT
CASRGQPNQPQHF
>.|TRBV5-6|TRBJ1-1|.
TGTGCCAGCAGCGTGGACAGAAACACTGAAGCTTTCTTT
CASSVDRNTEAFF
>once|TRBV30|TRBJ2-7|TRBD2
TGTGCCTGGGGGGGGACTAGCGGGAAGCTTAGCGAGCAGTACTTC
CAWGGTSGKLSEQYF
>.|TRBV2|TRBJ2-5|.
TGTGCCAGCAGTGGACGGGAGAAGGAGACCCAGTACTTC
CASSGREKETQYF
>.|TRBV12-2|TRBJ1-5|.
TGTGCAAGTCGCTTAGCGATTCCCCGGGGGGCGTCTCAGCCCCAGCATTTT
CASRLAIPRGASQPQHF
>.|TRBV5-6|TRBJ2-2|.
TGTGCCAGCAAGGACAGAAAGAACACCGGGGAGCTGTTTTTT
CASKDRKNTGELFF
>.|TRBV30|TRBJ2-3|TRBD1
TGTGCCTGGAGTAAGGGCACAGGGGATTGGAATACGCAGTATTTT
CAWSKGTGDWNTQYF
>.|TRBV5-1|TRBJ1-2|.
TGCGCCAGCAGCTTGGCCGGAACCGCACTAAACTATGGCTACACCTTC
CASSLAGTALNYGYTF
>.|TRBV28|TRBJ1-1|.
TGTGCCAGCAGTCGTAGAACCGGACTCGTCGCTGAAGCTTTCTTT
CASSRRTGLVAEAFF
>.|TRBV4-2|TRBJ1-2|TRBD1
TGTGCCAGCAGCCAAGATGGTCAGGACAGGGATTATGGCTACACCTTC
CASSQDGQDRDYGYTF
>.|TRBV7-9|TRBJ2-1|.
TGTGCCAGCAGCTCCACAGGTCTCCCGAGCAATGAGCAGTTCTTC
CASSSTGLPSNEQFF
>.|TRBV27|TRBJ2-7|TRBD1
TGTGCCAGCAACGACAGGGGGAATTCCTACGAGCAGTACTTC
CASNDRGNSYEQYF
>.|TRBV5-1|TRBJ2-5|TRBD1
TGCGCCAGCAGCTATGGACAGGGTGAAGAGACCCAGTACTTC
CASSYGQGEETQYF
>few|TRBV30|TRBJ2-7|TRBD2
TGTGCCTGGAGGACTAGCGGGAGTCTCGAGCAGTACTTC
CAWRTSGSLEQYF
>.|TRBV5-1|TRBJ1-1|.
TGCGCCAGCAGCCCTACTGGACAAGACACTGAAGCTTTCTTT
CASSPTGQDTEAFF
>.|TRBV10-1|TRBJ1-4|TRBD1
TGCGCCAGCAGTGACGGGACAGATCCTGAAAAACTGTTTTTT
CASSDGTDPEKLFF
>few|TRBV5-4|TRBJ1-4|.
TGTGCCAGCAGCTTGGAACGTCAGGGGCGTGAAAAACTGTTTTTT
CASSLERQGREKLFF
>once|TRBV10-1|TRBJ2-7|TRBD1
TGCGCCAGCAGCCCCAACTGGGGGACAGGGGGATTGGGCGAGCAGTACTTC
CASSPNWGTGGLGEQYF
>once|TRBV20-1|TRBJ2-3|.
TGCAGTGCTAGAGATGGGCCTACGCAGTATTTT
CSARDGPTQYF
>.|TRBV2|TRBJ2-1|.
TGTGCCAGCAGCGTCTATAACACCAGGGGCTATGAGCAGTTCTTC
CASSVYNTRGYEQFF
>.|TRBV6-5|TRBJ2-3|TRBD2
TGTGCCAGCAGTTACCTAGCGGGAGGGCTGGCAGATACGCAGTATTTT
CASSYLAGGLADTQYF
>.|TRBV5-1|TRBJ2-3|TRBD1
TGCGCCACCACCAGGGACAGGGGGGGACCAGATACGCAGTATTTT
CATTRDRGGPDTQYF
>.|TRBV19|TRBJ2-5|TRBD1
TGTGCCAGTAGTAGAGGGACAGAAGAGACCCAGTACTTC
CASSRGTEETQYF
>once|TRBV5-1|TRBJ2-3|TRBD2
TGCGCCAGCAGCTTGCGGGGGGAGGCAGATACGCAGTATTTT
CASSLRGEADTQYF
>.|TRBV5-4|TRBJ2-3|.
TGTGCCAGCAGCTTGAGAGTGGGTCAGGGAATAGATACGCAGTATTTT
CASSLRVGQGIDTQYF